The entry below describes one T cell receptor beta chain. This sample stems from a study of PD-L1 blockade in urothelial cancer. CDR1 is LNHDA and CDR2 is SQIVND in the germline V gene (reference sequence). Trimming removed 3 bases at V and 2 bases at J, with 13 bases between. The CDR3 covers 15 residues. Profiled with immunoSEQ multiplex PCR; TCRdb holds only in-frame clones, not every one. The repertoire consists of about 38,000 clones, with around four fifths occurring once and the leading ten covering approximately 16%. This sequence was found in a man aged 55-75 years with urothelial cancer. The chain combines TRBV19 with TRBJ2-5, with TRBD2 as a possible D gene (5 bases). The sequenced sample was PBMCs, obtained around atezolizumab (anti-PD-L1) treatment. CDR3 sequence: CASSIPDREQETQYF. The CDR3 DNA follows: TGTGCCAGTAGTATTCCGGACCGGGAACAAGAGACCCAGTACTTC. Drawing the rest from reference TRBV19 and TRBJ2-5, the complete variable domain is DGGITQSPKYLFRKEGQNVTLSCEQNLNHDAMYWYRQDPGQGLRLIYYSQIVNDFQKGDIAEGYSVSREKKESFPLTVTSAQKNPTAFYLCASSIPDREQETQYFGPGTRLLVL.